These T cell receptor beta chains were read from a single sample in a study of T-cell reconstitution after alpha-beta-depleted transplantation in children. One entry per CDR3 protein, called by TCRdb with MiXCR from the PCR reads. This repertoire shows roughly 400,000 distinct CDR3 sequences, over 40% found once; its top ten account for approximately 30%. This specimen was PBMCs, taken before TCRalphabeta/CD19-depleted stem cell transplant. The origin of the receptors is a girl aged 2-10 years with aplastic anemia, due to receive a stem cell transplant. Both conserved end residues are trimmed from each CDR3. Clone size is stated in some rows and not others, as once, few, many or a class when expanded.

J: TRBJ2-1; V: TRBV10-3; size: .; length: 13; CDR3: AISIISGAYNEQF
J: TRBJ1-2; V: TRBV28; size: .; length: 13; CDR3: ASSRRSPSNYGYT
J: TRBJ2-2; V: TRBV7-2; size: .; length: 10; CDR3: ASSYYTGELF
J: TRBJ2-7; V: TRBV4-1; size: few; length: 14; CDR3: ASSQFGGQGGGEQY
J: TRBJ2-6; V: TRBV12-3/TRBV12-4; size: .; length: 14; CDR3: ASGARGGSGANVLT
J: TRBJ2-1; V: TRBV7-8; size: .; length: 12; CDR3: ASSLVVGRDEQF
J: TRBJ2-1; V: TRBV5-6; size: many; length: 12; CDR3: ASSRDTDGGEQF
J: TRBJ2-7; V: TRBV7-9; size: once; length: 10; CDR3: ASSGSYYEQY
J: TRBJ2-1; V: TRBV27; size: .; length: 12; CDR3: ASRGQGSYNEQF
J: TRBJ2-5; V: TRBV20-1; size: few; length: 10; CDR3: SARTGRETQY
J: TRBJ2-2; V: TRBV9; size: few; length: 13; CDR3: ASSVEGDPAGELF
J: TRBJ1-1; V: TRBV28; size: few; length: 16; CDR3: ASSLSAGKGWTNTEAF
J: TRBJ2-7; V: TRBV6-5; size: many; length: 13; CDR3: ASSYGTGGVYEQY
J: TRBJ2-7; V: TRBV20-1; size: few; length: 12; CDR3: SALPSGQSYEQY
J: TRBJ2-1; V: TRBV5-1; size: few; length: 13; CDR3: ASSLTTGARGEQF
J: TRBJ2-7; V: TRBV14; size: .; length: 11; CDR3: ASSPLRPYEQY
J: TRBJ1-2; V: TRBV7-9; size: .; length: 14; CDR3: ASSSNYRHTNYGYT